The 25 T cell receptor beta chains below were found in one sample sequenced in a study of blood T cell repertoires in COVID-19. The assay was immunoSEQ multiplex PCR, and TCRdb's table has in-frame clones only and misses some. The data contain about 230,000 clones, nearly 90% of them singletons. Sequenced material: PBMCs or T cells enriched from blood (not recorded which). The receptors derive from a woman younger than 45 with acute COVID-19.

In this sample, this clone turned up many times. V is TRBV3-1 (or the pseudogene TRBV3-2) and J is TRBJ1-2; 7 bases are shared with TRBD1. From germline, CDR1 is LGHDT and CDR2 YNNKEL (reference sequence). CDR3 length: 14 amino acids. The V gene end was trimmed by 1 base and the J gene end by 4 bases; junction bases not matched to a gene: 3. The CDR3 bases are TGTGCCAGCAGCCAAGCAGGGGGGATCTATGGCTACACCTTC. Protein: CASSQAGGIYGYTF.

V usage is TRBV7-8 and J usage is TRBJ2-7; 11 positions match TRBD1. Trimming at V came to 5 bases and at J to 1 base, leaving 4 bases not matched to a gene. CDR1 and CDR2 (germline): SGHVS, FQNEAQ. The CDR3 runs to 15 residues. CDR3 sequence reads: CASSPGTGGSYEQYF. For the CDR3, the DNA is TGTGCCAGCAGCCCCGGGACAGGGGGATCCTACGAGCAGTACTTC.

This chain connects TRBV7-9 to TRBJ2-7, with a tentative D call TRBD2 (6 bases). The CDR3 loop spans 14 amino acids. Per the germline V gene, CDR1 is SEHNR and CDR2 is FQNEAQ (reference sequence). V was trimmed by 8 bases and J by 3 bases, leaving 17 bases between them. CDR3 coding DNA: TGTGCCAGCGGCGCGGGGACCTTGAGCTACGAGCAGTACTTC. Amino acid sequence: CASGAGTLSYEQYF.

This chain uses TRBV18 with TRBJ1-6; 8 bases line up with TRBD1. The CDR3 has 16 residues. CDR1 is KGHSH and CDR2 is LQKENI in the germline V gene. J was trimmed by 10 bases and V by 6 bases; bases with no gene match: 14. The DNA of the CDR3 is TGTGCCAGCTCCCCAGGGGGCGCTCAAGTGAGCTCACCCCTCCACTTT. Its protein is CASSPGGAQVSSPLHF.

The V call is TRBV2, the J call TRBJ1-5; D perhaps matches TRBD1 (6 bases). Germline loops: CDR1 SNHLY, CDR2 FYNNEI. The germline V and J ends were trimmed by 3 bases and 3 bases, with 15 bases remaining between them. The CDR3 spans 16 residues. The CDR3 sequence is CASSDSGRDINQPQHF. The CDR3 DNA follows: TGTGCCAGCAGTGATTCTGGCAGGGACATCAATCAGCCCCAGCATTTT.

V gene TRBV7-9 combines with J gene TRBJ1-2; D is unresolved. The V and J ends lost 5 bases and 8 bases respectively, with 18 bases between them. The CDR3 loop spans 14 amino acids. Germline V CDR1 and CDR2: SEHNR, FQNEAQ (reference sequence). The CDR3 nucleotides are TGTGCCAGCAGCCCAGACACGGAAGGAGGCGGCTACACCTTC. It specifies CASSPDTEGGGYTF.

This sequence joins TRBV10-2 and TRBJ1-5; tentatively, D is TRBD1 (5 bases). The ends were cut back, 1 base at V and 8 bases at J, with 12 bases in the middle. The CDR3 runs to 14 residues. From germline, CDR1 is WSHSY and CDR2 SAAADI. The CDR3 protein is CASSEWGDYEPQHF. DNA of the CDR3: TGCGCCAGCAGTGAGTGGGGGGATTACGAGCCCCAGCATTTT.

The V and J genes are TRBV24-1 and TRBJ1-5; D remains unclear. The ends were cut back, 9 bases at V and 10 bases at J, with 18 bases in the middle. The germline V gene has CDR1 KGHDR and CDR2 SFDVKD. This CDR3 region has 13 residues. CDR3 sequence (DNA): TGTGCCACCTGCCTTTCAGGCAGGTCCCCCCAGCATTTT. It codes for CATCLSGRSPQHF.

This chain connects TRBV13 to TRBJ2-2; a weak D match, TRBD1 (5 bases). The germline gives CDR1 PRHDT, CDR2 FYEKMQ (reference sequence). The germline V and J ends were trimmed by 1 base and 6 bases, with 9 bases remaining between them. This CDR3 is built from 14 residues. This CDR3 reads CASSLARVSGELFF. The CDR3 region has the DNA TGTGCCAGCAGCTTAGCCAGGGTATCCGGGGAGCTGTTTTTT.

CDR3 coding DNA: TGTGCCAGCAGCTTTGAGGGGGCCAACGTCCTGACTTTC. Its protein is CASSFEGANVLTF. The J gene is TRBJ2-6, the V gene TRBV7-9; D is unclear. Trimming pared 3 bases from V and 4 bases from J, leaving 4 bases between. The CDR3 is 13 residues long. Germline-derived CDR1 and CDR2 are SEHNR and FQNEAQ (reference sequence).

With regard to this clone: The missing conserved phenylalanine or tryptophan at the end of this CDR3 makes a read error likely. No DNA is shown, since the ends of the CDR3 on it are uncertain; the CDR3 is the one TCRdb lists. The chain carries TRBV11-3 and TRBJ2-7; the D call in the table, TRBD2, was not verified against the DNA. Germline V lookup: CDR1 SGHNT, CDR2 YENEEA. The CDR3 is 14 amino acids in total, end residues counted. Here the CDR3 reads CASSLSVGTASPLG.

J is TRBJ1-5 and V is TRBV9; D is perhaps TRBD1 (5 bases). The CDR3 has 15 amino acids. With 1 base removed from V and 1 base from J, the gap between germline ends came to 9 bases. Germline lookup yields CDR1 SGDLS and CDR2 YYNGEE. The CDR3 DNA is TGTGCCAGCAGCGTATACGGGGGAAGCAATCAGCCCCAGCATTTT. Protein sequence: CASSVYGGSNQPQHF.

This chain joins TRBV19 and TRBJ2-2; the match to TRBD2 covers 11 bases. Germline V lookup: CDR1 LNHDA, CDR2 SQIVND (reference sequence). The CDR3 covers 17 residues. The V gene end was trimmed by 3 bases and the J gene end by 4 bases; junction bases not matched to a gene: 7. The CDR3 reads CASSISSGGAGTGELFF. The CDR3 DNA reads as TGTGCCAGTAGTATTAGTAGCGGGGGGGCCGGCACCGGGGAGCTGTTTTTT.

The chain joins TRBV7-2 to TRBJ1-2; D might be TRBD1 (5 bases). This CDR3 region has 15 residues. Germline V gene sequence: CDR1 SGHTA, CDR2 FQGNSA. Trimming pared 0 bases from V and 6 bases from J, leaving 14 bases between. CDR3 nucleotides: TGTGCCAGCAGCTTAGCAGGGGATGGGTGGGATGGCTACACCTTC. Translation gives CASSLAGDGWDGYTF.

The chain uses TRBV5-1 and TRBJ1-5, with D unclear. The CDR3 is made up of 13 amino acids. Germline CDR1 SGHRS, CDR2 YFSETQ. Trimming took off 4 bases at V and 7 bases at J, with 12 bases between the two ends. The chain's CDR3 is CASSPEGKQPQHF. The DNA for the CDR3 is TGCGCCAGCAGCCCGGAGGGAAAACAGCCCCAGCATTTT.

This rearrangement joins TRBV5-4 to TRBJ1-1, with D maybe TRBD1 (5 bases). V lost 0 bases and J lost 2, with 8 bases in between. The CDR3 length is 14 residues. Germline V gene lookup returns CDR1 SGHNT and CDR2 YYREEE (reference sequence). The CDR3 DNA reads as TGTGCCAGCAGCTTGGGAAGGGGCAACACTGAAGCTTTCTTT. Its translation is CASSLGRGNTEAFF.

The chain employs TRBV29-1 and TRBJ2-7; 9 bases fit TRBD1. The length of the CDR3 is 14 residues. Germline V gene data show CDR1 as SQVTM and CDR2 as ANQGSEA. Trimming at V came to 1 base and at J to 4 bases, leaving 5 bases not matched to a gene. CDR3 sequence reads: CSVEGGGTGYEQYF. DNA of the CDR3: TGCAGCGTTGAAGGTGGCGGGACAGGGTACGAGCAGTACTTC.

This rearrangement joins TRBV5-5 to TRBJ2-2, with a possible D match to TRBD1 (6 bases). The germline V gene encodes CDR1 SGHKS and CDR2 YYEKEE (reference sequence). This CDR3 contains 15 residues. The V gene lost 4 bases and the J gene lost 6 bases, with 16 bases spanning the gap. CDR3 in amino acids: CASSREQGRAGELFF. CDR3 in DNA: TGTGCCAGCAGCCGGGAACAGGGTAGGGCCGGGGAGCTGTTTTTT.

CDR3 amino acids: CASSDTPRPGTVTQYF. The DNA of the CDR3 is TGTGCCAGCAGCGACACCCCCCGCCCGGGGACTGTTACGCAGTATTTT. This chain links TRBV9 with TRBJ2-3; TRBD2 is a possible D gene (6 bases). V was cut by 3 bases and J by 8 bases, with 22 bases left in between. The CDR3 is 16 amino acids. Germline CDR1 is SGDLS and CDR2 is YYNGEE.

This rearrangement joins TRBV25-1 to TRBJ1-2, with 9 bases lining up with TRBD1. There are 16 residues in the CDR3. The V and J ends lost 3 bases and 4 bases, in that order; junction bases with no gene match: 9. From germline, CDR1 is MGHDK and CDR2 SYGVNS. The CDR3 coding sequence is TGTGCCAGCAGTGAGGCCGGGACAGGGTTAGGCTATGGCTACACCTTC. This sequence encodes CASSEAGTGLGYGYTF.

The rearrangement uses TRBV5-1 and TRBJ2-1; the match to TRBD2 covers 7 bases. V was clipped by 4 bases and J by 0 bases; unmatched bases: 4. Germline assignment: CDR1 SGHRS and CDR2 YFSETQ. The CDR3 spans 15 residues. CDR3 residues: CASSLGTNSYNEQFF. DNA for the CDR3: TGCGCCAGCAGCCTCGGGACTAACTCCTACAATGAGCAGTTCTTC.

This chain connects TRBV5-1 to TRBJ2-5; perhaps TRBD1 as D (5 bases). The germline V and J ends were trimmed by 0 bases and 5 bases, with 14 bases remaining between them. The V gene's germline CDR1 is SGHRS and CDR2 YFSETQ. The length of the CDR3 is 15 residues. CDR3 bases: TGCGCCAGCAGCTTGGCCGGGCAGGGTAGGGAGACCCAGTACTTC. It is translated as CASSLAGQGRETQYF.

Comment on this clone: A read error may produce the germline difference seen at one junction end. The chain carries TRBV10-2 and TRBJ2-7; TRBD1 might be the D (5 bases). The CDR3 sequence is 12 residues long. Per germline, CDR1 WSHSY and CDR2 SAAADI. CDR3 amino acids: CASSDRRQGPNF. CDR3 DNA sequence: TGCGCCAGCAGTGATAGACGTCAGGGTCCGAACTTC.

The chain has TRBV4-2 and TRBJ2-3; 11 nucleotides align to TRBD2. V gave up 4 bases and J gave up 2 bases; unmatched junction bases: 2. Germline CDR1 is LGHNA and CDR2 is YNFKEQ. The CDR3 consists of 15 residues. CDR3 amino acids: CASSLAGGTTDTQYF. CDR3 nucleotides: TGTGCCAGCAGCCTAGCGGGGGGGACCACAGATACGCAGTATTTT.

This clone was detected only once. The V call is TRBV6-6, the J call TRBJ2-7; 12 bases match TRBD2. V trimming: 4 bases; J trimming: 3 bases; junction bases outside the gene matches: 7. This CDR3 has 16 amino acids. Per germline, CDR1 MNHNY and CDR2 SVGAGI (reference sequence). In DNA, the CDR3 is TGTGCCAGCAGTTTTGGACGACTAGCGGGAGACTACGAGCAGTACTTC. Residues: CASSFGRLAGDYEQYF.